The entry below gives a single T cell receptor beta chain sequence along with its context. What it binds is not known. The germline CDR1 and CDR2 sequences are SGDLS and YYNGEE. Trimming cost V 2 bases and J 6 bases; bases outside gene matches: 5. The length of the CDR3 is 14 residues. The table came from immunoSEQ multiplex PCR; TCRdb's copy has only in-frame clones and leaves some out. Of 85,000 to 95,000 clones in the sample, around 96% were seen once. The data were obtained in a study of cytomegalovirus exposure and HLA in healthy donors. General study findings and limits: Reports described diagnosis of cytomegalovirus status by the classifier as highly specific and sensitive.

Sequencing used PBMCs. This rearrangement joins TRBV9 to TRBJ1-2; the match to TRBD1 covers 9 bases. The origin of this receptor is a man younger than 30 in good health and CMV-seronegative. CDR3 protein: CASSVDRTGDGYTF. Here the CDR3 DNA reads TGTGCCAGCAGCGTGGATCGGACAGGGGATGGCTACACCTTC. Full variable domain (remainder filled in from reference TRBV9 and TRBJ1-2): DSGVTQTPKHLITATGQRVTLRCSPRSGDLSVYWYQQSLDQGLQFLIQYYNGEERAKGNILERFSAQQFPDLHSELNLSSLELGDSALYFCASSVDRTGDGYTFGSGTRLTVV.